This T cell receptor (beta chain) was retrieved from a study of blood T cell repertoires in COVID-19 (dated by TCRdb to 2018 to 2021). Study-level background: Samples covering the acute and convalescent phases of COVID-19 were provided by collaborators in the United States, Italy and Spain. The dataset comprised deeply sampled blood TCRbeta repertoires from subjects exposed to, actively infected with, or recovered from COVID-19. Samples came from the ongoing ImmuneRACE study (first 160 participants) plus 1,254 subjects from 6 global collaborators. The sample metadata nearly always contained a de-identified subject ID, COVID-19 status, age in years and sex. The repertoires were made available in a free public database intended to serve as a resource for research on the immune response to SARS-CoV-2. Where available, HLA class I and class II types were taken from metadata supplied by the sample provider and were not determined by assay-based typing. The material from the prospective study consisted of cDNA or gDNA derived from T cells, B-cell-depleted T cells, or PBMCs. Study-wide conclusions, independent of this receptor: The amount of clinical and demographic metadata varied by source and participant and was provided uncurated.

TCRbeta CDR3 regions were amplified from genomic DNA by means of the immunoSEQ Assay, a bias-controlled multiplex PCR. The original pipeline was this. The number of nucleated cells in each sample was estimated by amplification of reference gene primers within the assay. Sequence reads were collapsed and filtered to measure the absolute abundance of every unique TCRbeta CDR3 rearrangement. Productive Simpson clonality was computed per sample as the square root of Simpson's diversity index over productive rearrangements. TCRdb obtained this table from immuneACCESS and retained in-frame rearrangements with V and J assigned. These tables miss some clones; where compared with another copy, unresolved V genes account for less than half of the shortfall, and the remainder is unexplained. That table supplies the V and J calls and clone size; D and trimming were determined from the DNA. The sample records about 170,000 clones, about 83% of which are singletons. The leading ten clones occupy less than 4% of the sample.

Participants in the prospective study were enrolled through a virtual design, were aged roughly 18 to 100 years, and lived in roughly 26 United States geographic areas. In the prospective study, cohorts were assigned on the basis of participant-reported clinical history obtained from a screening survey and a study questionnaire. Mobile phlebotomists in the prospective study collected whole blood, serum and a nasopharyngeal or oropharyngeal swab from every participant. Additional blood draws and questionnaires over an approximately 2-month period could optionally be provided by prospective study participants. Blood samples from the prospective study were shipped frozen or at room temperature prior to DNA extraction. Trimming removed 8 bases from V and 1 base from J, leaving 15 bases between the germline ends. From the cysteine through the phenylalanine, the CDR3 covers 14 amino acids. Of the read, only the CDR3 DNA is kept; its 42 bases are in frame from base 1. For CDR1 and CDR2, the germline V gene lists SNHLY and FYNNEI.

With regard to this clone: There is no known antigen for this receptor. Base qualities are not provided; no much larger clone lies one nucleotide away.

The sample taken for sequencing was PBMCs or T cells enriched from blood (not recorded which). The chain employs TRBV2 and TRBJ2-7; the D gene is not confidently resolved. This clonotype originated in a woman between 50 and 59 years old in a cohort exposed to, infected with or recovered from COVID-19 (not recorded which). The DNA sequence is given as TGTGCCAGCGGGCGAATCGGCAGGTCCTACGAGCAGTACTTC. Its protein reads: CASGRIGRSYEQYF.